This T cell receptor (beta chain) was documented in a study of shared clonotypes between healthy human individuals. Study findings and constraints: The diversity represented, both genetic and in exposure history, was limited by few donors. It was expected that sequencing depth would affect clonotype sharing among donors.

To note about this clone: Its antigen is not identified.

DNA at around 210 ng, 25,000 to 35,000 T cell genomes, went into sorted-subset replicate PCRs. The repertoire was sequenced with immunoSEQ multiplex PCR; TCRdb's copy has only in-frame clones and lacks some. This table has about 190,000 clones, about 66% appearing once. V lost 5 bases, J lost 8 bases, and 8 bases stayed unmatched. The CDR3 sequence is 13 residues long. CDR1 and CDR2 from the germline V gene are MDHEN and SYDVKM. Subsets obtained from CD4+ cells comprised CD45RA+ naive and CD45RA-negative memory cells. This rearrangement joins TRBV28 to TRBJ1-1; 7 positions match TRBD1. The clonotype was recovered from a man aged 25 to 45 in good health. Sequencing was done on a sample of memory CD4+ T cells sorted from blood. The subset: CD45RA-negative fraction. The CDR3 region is CASSHGTAGEAFF. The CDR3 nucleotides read TGTGCCAGCAGTCATGGGACAGCTGGAGAAGCTTTCTTT. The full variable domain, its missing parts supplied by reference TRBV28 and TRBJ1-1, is DVKVTQSSRYLVKRTGEKVFLECVQDMDHENMFWYRQDPGLGLRLIYFSYDVKMKEKGDIPEGYSVSREKKERFSLILESASTNQTSMYLCASSHGTAGEAFFGQGTRLTVV.